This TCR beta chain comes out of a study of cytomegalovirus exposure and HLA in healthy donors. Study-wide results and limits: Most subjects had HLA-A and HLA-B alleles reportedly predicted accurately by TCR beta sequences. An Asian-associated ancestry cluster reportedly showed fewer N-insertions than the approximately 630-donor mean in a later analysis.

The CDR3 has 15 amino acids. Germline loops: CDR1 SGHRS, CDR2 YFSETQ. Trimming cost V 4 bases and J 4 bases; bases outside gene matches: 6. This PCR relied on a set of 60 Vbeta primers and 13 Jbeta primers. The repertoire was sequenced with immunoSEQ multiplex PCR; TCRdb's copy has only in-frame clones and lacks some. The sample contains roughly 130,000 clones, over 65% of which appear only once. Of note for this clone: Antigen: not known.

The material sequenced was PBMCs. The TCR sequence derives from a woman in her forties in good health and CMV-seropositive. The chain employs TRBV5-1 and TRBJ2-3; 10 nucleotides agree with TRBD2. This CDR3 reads CASSPGTSEADTQYF. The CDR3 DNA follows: TGCGCCAGCAGCCCCGGGACTAGCGAGGCAGATACGCAGTATTTT. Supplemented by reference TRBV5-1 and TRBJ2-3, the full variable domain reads KAGVTQTPRYLIKTRGQQVTLSCSPISGHRSVSWYQQTPGQGLQFLFEYFSETQRNKGNFPGRFSGRQFSNSRSEMNVSTLELGDSALYLCASSPGTSEADTQYFGPGTRLTVL.